Listed below are T cell receptor beta chains from one sample, sequenced in a study of graft-versus-host responses after intestinal transplantation. Measured with immunoSEQ multiplex PCR; TCRdb has only the in-frame clones, and not every one. The data hold about 90,000 clones, with around 90% observed a single time. No antigen has been assigned to these receptors. The material was unstimulated CD8+ T cells sorted from spleen or lymph node cells, obtained before intestinal transplant. Source of these receptors: a human donor who received an intestinal transplant. Each CDR3 is given with its conserved first and last residue. A D gene is named only where the DNA matches it firmly.

>NA|TRBV29-1|TRBJ2-7
CSVGRAYEQYF
TGCAGCGTTGGGCGGGCCTACGAGCAGTACTTC
>TRBD1|TRBV30|TRBJ1-6
CAWTRQGNSPLHF
TGTGCCTGGACCCGACAGGGGAATTCACCCCTCCACTTT
>TRBD1|TRBV4-1|TRBJ2-7
CASSQLDRGVVYEQYF
TGCGCCAGCAGCCAATTGGACAGGGGAGTTGTCTACGAGCAGTACTTC
>TRBD2|TRBV4-1|TRBJ2-1
CASSQDPLAGVWNEQFF
TGCGCCAGCAGCCAAGACCCCTTAGCGGGAGTTTGGAATGAGCAGTTCTTC
>TRBD2|TRBV4-1|TRBJ2-3
CASSQRTSGSPDTQYF
TGCGCCAGCAGCCAGAGGACTAGCGGGAGCCCAGATACGCAGTATTTT
>TRBD1|TRBV5-8|TRBJ1-2
CASSYRQGVAYGYTF
TGTGCCAGCAGCTACCGACAGGGAGTAGCCTATGGCTACACCTTC
>TRBD1|TRBV5-6|TRBJ2-7
CASSAGQGLGYEQYF
TGTGCCAGCAGCGCGGGACAGGGCTTAGGCTACGAGCAGTACTTC
>NA|TRBV6-1|TRBJ1-1
CASSEWGIMNTEAFF
TGTGCCAGCAGTGAATGGGGCATTATGAACACTGAAGCTTTCTTT
>TRBD1|TRBV6-6|TRBJ2-1
CASSAGQGGHEQFF
TGTGCCAGCAGCGCCGGACAGGGCGGCCATGAGCAGTTCTTC
>NA|TRBV7-2|TRBJ1-2
CAGSSPFGGASGTF
TGTGCCGGCAGCTCCCCCTTTGGGGGGGCGTCGGGTACCTTC